The clone carrying this T cell receptor (beta chain) was seen many times. The data stem from a study of T cells in Graves' hyperthyroidism and ophthalmopathy. Researchers amplified the TCR beta CDR3 regions from RNA transcripts. In the first-round RT-PCR of the TCR CDR3, the HTBI primer set was used. TCRdb redid the calling of the multiplex PCR reads with MiXCR, one entry per CDR3 protein. The sample lists a few hundred thousand distinct CDR3 sequences, less than 20% occurring once. Per germline, CDR1 MNHEY and CDR2 SVGEGT. After removal of 2 bases from V and 3 bases from J, the junction contained 5 bases not matched to a gene. CDR3 length: 15 amino acids. Recently diagnosed hyperthyroidism of less than 2 months' duration affected patients aged 18 to 65.

Sequencing input: blood. V and J are TRBV6-2 or TRBV6-3 and TRBJ2-3, with 7 bases aligning to TRBD2. The clonotype originates from a woman between 25 and 40 years old with Graves' hyperthyroidism. The CDR3 DNA follows: TGTGCCAGCAGTTACGTCGGGAGGCGGACAGATACGCAGTATTTT. Translating it yields CASSYVGRRTDTQYF.